This T cell receptor (beta chain) is drawn from a study of T cell responses to AZD1222 COVID-19 vaccine. Germline CDR1 SGHTA, CDR2 FQGTGA. V was clipped by 4 bases and J by 4 bases; unmatched bases: 3. This CDR3 has 13 residues. Generated by immunoSEQ multiplex PCR, the TCRdb table keeps only in-frame clones and is missing some. The data hold about 81,000 clones, with just over 90% observed a single time. The sample was peripheral blood, taken 28 days after the second AZD1222 dose. The chain combines TRBV7-3 with TRBJ1-1; 7 nucleotides agree with TRBD1. This receptor was obtained from an adult who received the AZD1222 COVID-19 vaccine. DNA for the CDR3: TGTGCCAGCAGCTCCGACAGGGTCACTGAAGCTTTCTTT. This sequence encodes CASSSDRVTEAFF.